The 20 T cell receptor beta chains listed next were all sequenced from one sample in a study of T cells after yellow fever vaccination. MiXCR, run by TCRdb on the 5' RACE reads, gives a single entry per CDR3 protein. The sample consists of 610,000 or so distinct CDR3 sequences, roughly an eighth of them appearing once. Sample: PBMCs, taken on the day of the yellow fever booster vaccination. The origin of the receptors is a man between 25 and 39 years old who received the YFV17D yellow fever vaccine.

CDR3 DNA: TGCGCCAGCAGCCAAGAAGGAATAAGGAACACCGGGGAGCTGTTTTTT. It yields the protein CASSQEGIRNTGELFF. The chain is built from TRBV4-1 and TRBJ2-2, with unresolved D. The CDR3 totals 16 residues. Trimming removed 0 bases from V and 1 base from J, with 9 bases in between. CDR1 and CDR2 from the germline V gene are MGHRA and YSYEKL.

This clonotype was picked up many times. The chain joins TRBV15 to TRBJ2-5, with 9 nucleotides matching TRBD2. This CDR3 has 15 residues. The V segment lost 3 bases and the J segment 4 bases; nucleotides outside the gene matches: 6. The germline gives CDR1 LNHNV, CDR2 YYDKDF (reference sequence). The CDR3 sequence: CATSRMGAGGETQYF. CDR3 coding DNA: TGTGCCACCAGCAGGATGGGAGCGGGAGGAGAGACCCAGTACTTC.

The table lists this clonotype with many counts. The rearrangement uses TRBV9 and TRBJ2-7, with TRBD2 matching over 7 bases. Looked up from germline, CDR1 is SGDLS and CDR2 is YYNGEE. J lost 2 bases, V lost 0 bases, and 5 bases had no gene match. The CDR3 extends over 15 amino acids. The CDR3 region has the DNA TGTGCCAGCAGCGTAGGACTAGCAGAGACCTACGAGCAGTACTTC. This gives the protein CASSVGLAETYEQYF.

With respect to this clonotype: One end of the junction varies from germline; a read error may be responsible. The rearrangement links TRBV10-2 to TRBJ2-7, with 9 bases matching TRBD2. Germline lookup yields CDR1 WSHSY and CDR2 SAAADI. The CDR3 spans 13 residues. The CDR3 DNA is TGCGCCAGCAGTGAGACTAGCGGGCGTACCACTGTGTTC. It translates to CASSETSGRTTVF.

This sequence joins TRBV30 and TRBJ2-5; the D gene is possibly TRBD2 (5 bases). The CDR3 is 13 residues long. CDR1 and CDR2 (germline): GTSNPN, SVGIG (reference sequence). V lost 6 bases and J lost 2, with 13 bases in between. The CDR3 DNA follows: TGTGCCTGCAAAAGACTATTTCAAGAGACCCAGTACTTC. Translated: CACKRLFQETQYF.

V is TRBV20-1 and J is TRBJ1-3, with D maybe TRBD1 (5 bases). V shed 6 bases and J shed 1 base, with 13 bases lying between them. The CDR3 sequence is 14 residues long. In germline, CDR1 is DFQATT, CDR2 SNEGSKA (reference sequence). CDR3 sequence reads: CSAPIGGSGNTIYF. In nucleotides, the CDR3 is TGCAGTGCGCCGATTGGGGGATCTGGAAACACCATATATTTT.

The sample holds a few counts of this clonotype. The V gene is TRBV28, the J gene TRBJ2-7; 8 nucleotides match TRBD2. The CDR3 totals 14 residues. V trimming: 6 bases; J trimming: 7 bases; junction bases outside the gene matches: 11. Germline CDR1 reads MDHEN; CDR2 reads SYDVKM. Here the CDR3 reads CASSGAGARREQYF. The CDR3 nucleotides are TGTGCCAGCAGCGGAGCGGGAGCTCGTCGGGAGCAGTACTTC. The complete variable domain, with remaining parts taken from reference TRBV28 and TRBJ2-7, reads DVKVTQSSRYLVKRTGEKVFLECVQDMDHENMFWYRQDPGLGLRLIYFSYDVKMKEKGDIPEGYSVSREKKERFSLILESASTNQTSMYLCASSGAGARREQYFGPGTRLTVT.

The genes are TRBV13 and TRBJ1-6, with a weak D call TRBD1 (5 bases). The germline V and J ends were trimmed by 0 bases and 8 bases, with 8 bases remaining between them. This CDR3 contains 14 residues. Per the germline V gene, CDR1 is PRHDT and CDR2 is FYEKMQ (reference sequence). CDR3 loop: CASSLGPRDSPLHF. The CDR3 DNA reads as TGTGCCAGCAGCTTAGGACCCAGGGATTCACCCCTCCACTTT.

The chain employs TRBV4-2 and TRBJ2-7, with a weak D call TRBD2 (6 bases). The CDR3 runs 16 residues. Germline assignment: CDR1 LGHNA and CDR2 YNFKEQ. Trimming left V 0 bases short and J 3 bases short, with 15 bases between. CDR3: CASSQDPKISGYEQYF. The CDR3 DNA reads TGTGCCAGCAGCCAAGATCCGAAGATTAGCGGCTACGAGCAGTACTTC.

The chain couples TRBV20-1 to TRBJ1-2; D unclear. V was shortened by 0 bases and J by 1 base, with 12 bases between the two germline ends. Looked up from germline, CDR1 is DFQATT and CDR2 is SNEGSKA (reference sequence). This CDR3 comprises 15 residues. In DNA, the CDR3 is TGCAGTGCTAGAGATTACTCCATCAGTAACTATGGCTACACCTTC. This translates into CSARDYSISNYGYTF.

The chain has TRBV12-3 or TRBV12-4 and TRBJ2-1; maybe TRBD1 (6 bases). The ends were cut back, 6 bases at V and 8 bases at J, with 14 bases in the middle. CDR3 length equals 13 residues. CDR3 coding DNA: TGTGCCAGCAGGGTCGGCAGGGGATATGAGCAGTTCTTC. It encodes CASRVGRGYEQFF.

This clonotype was observed a few times. V gene TRBV9 combines with J gene TRBJ2-3; D possibly matches TRBD1 or TRBD2 (5 bases each). The CDR3 is 14 amino acids. Germline lookup yields CDR1 SGDLS and CDR2 YYNGEE. V lost 4 bases to trimming and J lost 1 base, with 10 bases between them. CDR3 sequence reads: CASSRGERTDTQYF. The DNA for the CDR3 is TGTGCCAGCAGCAGAGGGGAGCGCACAGATACGCAGTATTTT. The entire variable domain, with the rest obtained from reference TRBV9 and TRBJ2-3, is as follows: DSGVTQTPKHLITATGQRVTLRCSPRSGDLSVYWYQQSLDQGLQFLIQYYNGEERAKGNILERFSAQQFPDLHSELNLSSLELGDSALYFCASSRGERTDTQYFGPGTRLTVL.

V gene TRBV27 combines with J gene TRBJ2-7; D assignment may be TRBD1 or TRBD2 (5 bases each). Germline loops: CDR1 MNHEY, CDR2 SMNVEV (reference sequence). The CDR3 runs to 15 residues. V lost 4 bases and J 1 base, leaving 14 bases between the germline ends. The CDR3 DNA follows: TGTGCCAGCAGTTGGGGCGGGCGGGCGTCCTACGAGCAGTACTTC. This codes for CASSWGGRASYEQYF.

In DNA form, the CDR3 reads TGTGCTAGTGGTTTGGAGACGGGAAGACAGTACTTC. Its protein is CASGLETGRQYF. The chain carries TRBV12-5 and TRBJ2-7; a possible D gene is TRBD2 (5 bases). Germline assignment: CDR1 LGHNT and CDR2 FRNRAP. The CDR3 totals 12 residues. V was shortened by 1 base and J by 10 bases, with 11 bases between the two germline ends.

This sequence joins TRBV5-4 and TRBJ2-1; D gene ambiguous. Trimming removed 3 bases at V and 6 bases at J, with 7 bases between. This CDR3 spans 12 amino acids. Germline V lookup: CDR1 SGHNT, CDR2 YYREEE (reference sequence). As DNA, the CDR3 is TGTGCCAGCAGCTCAGAGCCCAATGAGCAGTTCTTC. Encoded protein: CASSSEPNEQFF. The variable domain in full, with the rest retrieved from reference TRBV5-4 and TRBJ2-1, is ETGVTQSPTHLIKTRGQQVTLRCSSQSGHNTVSWYQQALGQGPQFIFQYYREEENGRGNFPPRFSGLQFPNYSSELNVNALELDDSALYLCASSSEPNEQFFGPGTRLTVL.

This clonotype was seen a handful of times. The chain uses TRBV4-3 and TRBJ1-1; D remains ambiguous. Trimming stripped 0 bases from V and 0 bases from J, with 8 bases between. The germline V gene has CDR1 LGHNA and CDR2 YSLEER. The CDR3 extends over 15 amino acids. CDR3 sequence reads: CASSQDPQLNTEAFF. CDR3 nucleotides: TGCGCCAGCAGCCAAGATCCTCAATTGAACACTGAAGCTTTCTTT.

There are a few counts of this clonotype. V gene TRBV5-1 combines with J gene TRBJ1-3, with D unclear. Germline V gives CDR1 SGHRS, CDR2 YFSETQ. V was shortened by 0 bases and J by 2 bases, with 9 bases between the two germline ends. CDR3 length equals 15 residues. CDR3 DNA sequence: TGCGCCAGCAGCTTGGTACAGCAACCTGGAAACACCATATATTTT. Translation gives CASSLVQQPGNTIYF.

This clonotype was picked up a small number of times. The chain links TRBV4-2 to TRBJ2-2; D unclear. CDR3 length: 15 residues. Germline values: CDR1 LGHNA, CDR2 YNFKEQ. Between the trimmed V and J ends, which lost 0 bases and 6 bases, there was a span of 11 bases. The CDR3 DNA sequence: TGTGCCAGCAGCCAAGATCCAAGAAACGCCGGGGAGCTGTTTTTT. This encodes CASSQDPRNAGELFF.

This clonotype has more than one count but fewer than ten. The chain has TRBV6-1 and TRBJ2-6; weak D call: TRBD2 (6 bases). Per germline, CDR1 MNHNS and CDR2 SASEGT. With 5 bases removed from V and 0 bases from J, the gap between germline ends came to 11 bases. This CDR3 region has 16 residues. The CDR3 DNA sequence: TGTGCCAGCAGTAGGGACTTAAACTCTGGGGCCAACGTCCTGACTTTC. Translated: CASSRDLNSGANVLTF.

This clonotype has just a few counts. This chain uses TRBV20-1 with TRBJ2-1; TRBD2 aligns across 7 bases. Germline V lookup: CDR1 DFQATT, CDR2 SNEGSKA (reference sequence). This CDR3 region has 15 residues. Trimming removed 3 bases from V and 3 bases from J; junction bases left unmatched: 8. This CDR3 reads CSARGLADIYNEQFF. The CDR3 coding sequence is TGCAGTGCTAGGGGGCTAGCGGACATCTACAATGAGCAGTTCTTC.